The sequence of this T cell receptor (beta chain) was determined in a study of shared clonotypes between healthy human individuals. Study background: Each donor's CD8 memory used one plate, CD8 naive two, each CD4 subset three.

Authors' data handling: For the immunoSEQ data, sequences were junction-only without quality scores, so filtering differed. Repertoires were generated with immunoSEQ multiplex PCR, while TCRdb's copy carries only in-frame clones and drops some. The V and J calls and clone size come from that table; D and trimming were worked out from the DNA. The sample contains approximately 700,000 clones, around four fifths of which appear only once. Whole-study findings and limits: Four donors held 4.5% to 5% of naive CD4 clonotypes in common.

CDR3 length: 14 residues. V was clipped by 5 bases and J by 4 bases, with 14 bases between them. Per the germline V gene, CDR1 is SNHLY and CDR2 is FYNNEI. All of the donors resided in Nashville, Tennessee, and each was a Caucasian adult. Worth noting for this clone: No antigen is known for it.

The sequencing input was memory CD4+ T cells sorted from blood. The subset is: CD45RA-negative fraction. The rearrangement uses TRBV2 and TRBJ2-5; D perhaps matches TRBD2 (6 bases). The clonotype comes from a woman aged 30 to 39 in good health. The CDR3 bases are TGTGCCAGCAGTTCAAACCGGGGGATAGAGACCCAGTACTTC. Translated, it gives CASSSNRGIETQYF.